The 6 T cell receptor beta chains given below trace back to one sample, sequenced in a study of breast tumors, draining lymph nodes, adjacent tissues. Breast cancer patients provided tissue from their axillary draining lymph nodes. Using its own MiXCR run on the multiplex PCR reads, TCRdb lists one record per CDR3 protein. The sample includes fewer than 150,000 distinct CDR3 sequences, roughly 20% of them seen just once. Sequenced material: axillary lymph node tissue. These receptors all come from a female donor with breast cancer. Some clones in this sample may be carry-over from other donors' samples.

This clonotype was seen ten or more times. The rearrangement uses TRBV7-3 and TRBJ1-6; no clear D. The CDR3 covers 14 residues. Per the germline V gene, CDR1 is SGHTA and CDR2 is FQGTGA. V dropped 5 bases and J dropped 3 bases, with 8 bases sitting between them. CDR3 DNA: TGTGCCAGCAGCCTATGGAGCTATAATTCACCCCTCCACTTT. Protein sequence: CASSLWSYNSPLHF.

This clonotype was recorded many times. The chain recombines TRBV19 with TRBJ2-7; perhaps TRBD1 as D (5 bases). Germline V lookup: CDR1 LNHDA, CDR2 SQIVND (reference sequence). Trimming removed 6 bases at V and 0 bases at J, with 15 bases between. CDR3 size: 15 residues. CDR3 bases: TGTGCCAGTAGGAGCAGGGCAATTAGCTCCTACGAGCAGTACTTC. Protein: CASRSRAISSYEQYF.

This clonotype was observed many times. The V and J genes are TRBV4-1 and TRBJ2-3, with D uncertain. This CDR3 comprises 14 residues. The V gene's germline CDR1 is MGHRA and CDR2 YSYEKL. V was cut by 4 bases and J by 2 bases, with 10 bases left in between. The CDR3 nucleotides read TGCGCCAGCAGCCGGCACCTTCCCACAGATACGCAGTATTTT. This encodes CASSRHLPTDTQYF.

A remark on this clonotype: This may arise from a read error, as a much more abundant clone is one base away. The chain couples TRBV19 to TRBJ2-7, with 10 bases matching TRBD2. CDR1 is LNHDA, CDR2 SQIVND, per germline (reference sequence). Trimming removed 2 bases from V and 2 bases from J; junction bases left unmatched: 6. The CDR3 sequence is 16 residues long. The CDR3 DNA is TGTGCCAGTAGTATATCTACTAGCGGGAACCCCTACGAGCAGTACTTC. Protein product: CASSISTSGNPYEQYF.

At least ten counts were recorded for this clonotype. The chain employs TRBV29-1 and TRBJ1-2, with 9 positions matching TRBD1. The CDR3 spans 14 residues. CDR1 is SQVTM and CDR2 is ANQGSEA in the germline V gene. With 3 bases clipped from V and 4 bases from J, the junction kept 6 bases outside the gene matches. CDR3 bases: TGCAGCGTTGAGGGGGACAGGGCCCTCTATGGCTACACCTTC. It is translated as CSVEGDRALYGYTF.

This clonotype was counted ten times or more. The chain recombines TRBV6-5 with TRBJ1-2; tentatively, D is TRBD1 (5 bases). From germline, CDR1 is MNHEY and CDR2 SVGAGI. V gave up 8 bases and J gave up 0 bases, with 16 bases separating them. This CDR3 has 15 residues. Written as DNA, the CDR3 is TGTGCCAGCGTGCAGATGGCAGGGTCTAACTATGGCTACACCTTC. Translated: CASVQMAGSNYGYTF.